A selection of T cell receptor beta chains follows, all from one sample in a study of identical twins' blood T cells. TCRdb re-called the 5' RACE reads through MiXCR, storing one row per CDR3 protein. The table shows around 380,000 distinct CDR3 sequences, with about 28% occurring only once. Sequenced: PBMCs. Source of these receptors: a woman aged 18-50 years in good health. Each CDR3 is given with its conserved first and last residue. The D gene is left open where the match is weak. Only some rows state a clone size, as once, few, many or a class for expanded clones.

>TRBV14|many|TRBJ1-4|-
CASSRASGEKLFF
TGTGCCAGCAGCCGCGCTAGCGGTGAAAAACTGTTTTTT
>TRBV7-2|-|TRBJ2-7|-
CASKDGGEREQYF
TGTGCCAGCAAGGATGGAGGGGAGCGCGAGCAGTACTTC
>TRBV20-1|many|TRBJ2-2|-
CSARGSASGGELFF
TGCAGTGCTAGAGGGTCGGCCTCCGGAGGGGAGCTGTTTTTT
>TRBV28|-|TRBJ1-2|-
CASSQGGDGHCGYTF
TGTGCCAGCAGCCAAGGGGGTGACGGACACTGTGGCTACACCTTC
>TRBV20-1|-|TRBJ1-3|TRBD1
CSARREGARNTIYF
TGCAGTGCTAGGAGGGAGGGGGCTCGGAACACCATATATTTT
>TRBV20-1|few|TRBJ2-1|-
CSASLRAQKGYNEQFF
TGCAGTGCTAGCCTCCGAGCCCAAAAGGGCTACAATGAGCAGTTCTTC
>TRBV7-9|few|TRBJ1-2|-
CASSSTTVNYGYTF
TGTGCCAGCAGCTCGACCACAGTTAACTATGGCTACACCTTC
>TRBV2|few|TRBJ1-3|TRBD1
CASSPHPGTGKDTIYF
TGTGCCAGCAGTCCTCACCCTGGGACAGGGAAAGACACCATATATTTT
>TRBV30|many|TRBJ1-1|-
CAWSVADRVQNTEAFF
TGTGCCTGGAGTGTCGCAGACCGGGTTCAGAACACTGAAGCTTTCTTT
>TRBV5-1|many|TRBJ2-3|-
CASSLEGTSDTQYF
TGCGCCAGCAGCTTGGAGGGGACTTCCGATACGCAGTATTTT
>TRBV7-9|once|TRBJ1-3|-
CASSSRASSGNTIYF
TGTGCCAGCAGCTCTAGAGCAAGCTCTGGAAACACCATATATTTT
>TRBV28|-|TRBJ2-3|-
CASSLQGVRATQYF
TGTGCCAGCAGTTTACAAGGAGTACGGGCTACGCAGTATTTT
>TRBV5-1|many|TRBJ1-6|-
CASFLEDSPLHF
TGCGCCAGCTTCCTTGAGGACTCACCCCTCCACTTT
>TRBV3-1|-|TRBJ1-3|-
CASSLGGVFSGNTIYF
TGTGCCAGCAGCCTAGGAGGAGTCTTCTCTGGAAACACCATATATTTT
>TRBV7-9|-|TRBJ1-4|-
CASSLKIEKLFF
TGTGCCAGCAGCCTTAAAATAGAAAAACTGTTTTTT
>TRBV5-6|many|TRBJ1-1|TRBD1
CASSSQLMDRVFTEAFF
TGTGCCAGCAGCTCCCAGTTGATGGACAGGGTATTCACTGAAGCTTTCTTT
>TRBV5-6|few|TRBJ1-1|-
CASSVDTEAFF
TGTGCCAGCAGCGTGGACACTGAAGCTTTCTTT
>TRBV24-1|-|TRBJ2-7|-
CATSVQPYEQYF
TGTGCCACCAGTGTACAGCCCTACGAGCAGTACTTC